This TCR beta chain was found in a study of blood T cell repertoires in COVID-19. At the level of the study: PBMCs, B-cell-depleted T cells, or T cells were the source of the cDNA or gDNA that made up the material.

Trimming took 3 bases from V and 0 from J, leaving 14 bases between them. CDR3 length equals 16 residues. Looked up from germline, CDR1 is LNHDA and CDR2 is SQIVND (reference sequence). The cohort comprised adults aged about 18 to 90 years residing in 20 to 25 US areas. Which cohort a participant joined came from the clinical history participants gave. Exposed study participants had met a COVID-19 case within 2 weeks before entry. Some clones are missing from TCRdb's copy, which holds only in-frame ones; the method was immunoSEQ multiplex PCR. The table includes around 250,000 clones, roughly 88% detected once.

The V gene is TRBV19, the J gene TRBJ1-1, with D maybe TRBD1 (6 bases). The specimen was PBMCs or T cells enriched from blood (not recorded which). This TCR derives from a woman aged 40 to 50 who had been exposed to COVID-19. The CDR3 DNA sequence: TGTGCCAGTAGTATCGTTGGGGCAGGGGTGAACACTGAAGCTTTCTTT. This translates into CASSIVGAGVNTEAFF.